This T cell receptor (beta chain) derives from a study of response to subunit inactivated influenza vaccine. This clonotype was counted at least ten times. Germline CDR1 and CDR2: LGHNA and YSLEER. Trimming took 0 bases from V and 8 from J; bases not matched to a gene: 3. The CDR3 is 14 amino acids. Each CDR3 protein gets one entry after TCRdb re-called the RT-PCR reads with MiXCR. The sample gives 150,000 to 200,000 distinct CDR3 sequences, roughly 12% of which show up once; around 32% is in the top ten. Separately, the same data were catalogued under a study of T cells expressing NK-cell markers. That paper adds: Researchers built TCR beta cDNA using 5'RACE template switching with UMIs. Most of the eight sequenced donors were HCMV-seropositive; one was seronegative. Among the experiments, several used an anti-gamma-delta TCR antibody to restrict sorting to alpha-beta TCR T cells.

This clonotype originated in a man in his forties or fifties who received an inactivated influenza vaccine. Sequencing used CD8+ T cells sorted from PBMCs, obtained roughly 12 days after vaccination. The rearrangement uses TRBV4-3 and TRBJ1-2; the match to TRBD1 covers 10 bases. CDR3 amino acids: CASSQELGQGGYTF. CDR3 DNA: TGCGCCAGCAGCCAAGAATTGGGACAGGGGGGCTACACCTTC.